Below are 22 T cell receptor beta chains sequenced from a single sample in a study of blood T cell repertoires in COVID-19. Using immunoSEQ multiplex PCR, the repertoire was profiled, and TCRdb retains in-frame clones only, with some absent. Of about 170,000 clones detected, roughly 93% appear once; the ten largest clones hold around 5%. The sequenced material came from peripheral blood. The receptors originated from a man between 18 and 35 years old with COVID-19, enrolled during active disease.

The chain is built from TRBV15 and TRBJ2-7; D uncertain. The V and J ends lost 5 bases and 7 bases respectively, with 12 bases between them. This CDR3 is built from 12 residues. Germline V gene lookup returns CDR1 LNHNV and CDR2 YYDKDF (reference sequence). CDR3 sequence: CATSRQDFEQYF. For the CDR3, the DNA is TGTGCCACCAGCCGGCAAGACTTTGAGCAGTACTTC.

The table lists this clone with a few counts. The chain links TRBV28 to TRBJ1-4, with D maybe TRBD1 (5 bases). Per the germline V gene, CDR1 is MDHEN and CDR2 is SYDVKM. V gave up 2 bases and J gave up 8 bases, with 18 bases separating them. CDR3 length equals 16 residues. This chain's CDR3 is CASSLGMGTPTEKLFF. Written as DNA, the CDR3 is TGTGCCAGCAGTTTAGGGATGGGGACTCCGACGGAAAAACTGTTTTTT.

The chain recombines TRBV11-2 with TRBJ1-4; TRBD1 aligns across 7 bases. This CDR3 has 15 residues. The ends lost 1 base at V and 4 bases at J; junction bases unmatched: 3. Germline loops: CDR1 SGHAT, CDR2 FQNNGV. The CDR3 region has the DNA TGTGCCAGCAGCTTAGCCGGGACAGTTAATGAAAAACTGTTTTTT. It yields the protein CASSLAGTVNEKLFF.

V usage is TRBV7-9 and J usage is TRBJ2-7; TRBD1 is a possible D gene (5 bases). CDR3 size: 16 residues. Trimming removed 4 bases at V and 0 bases at J, with 16 bases between. Per germline, CDR1 SEHNR and CDR2 FQNEAQ (reference sequence). CDR3 nucleotide sequence: TGTGCCAGCAGCTCCGGCGTGGGGCCCAACTCCTACGAGCAGTACTTC. Translating it yields CASSSGVGPNSYEQYF.

This clone was observed once. The chain uses TRBV2 and TRBJ2-7; TRBD2 is a possible D gene (5 bases). This CDR3 contains 14 residues. Trimming stripped 6 bases from V and 2 bases from J, with 14 bases between. Germline CDR1 SNHLY, CDR2 FYNNEI. CDR3 amino acids: CASRAFLSAYEQYF. The CDR3 region has the DNA TGTGCCAGCAGGGCGTTTCTTAGCGCCTACGAGCAGTACTTC.

This clone was detected once. The chain uses TRBV7-9 and TRBJ1-2, with TRBD1 matching 7 bases. The J segment lost 0 bases and the V segment lost 4 bases, leaving 5 bases of the junction unmatched. CDR3 size: 15 residues. From germline, CDR1 is SEHNR and CDR2 FQNEAQ (reference sequence). The chain's CDR3 is CASSSEGTANYGYTF. DNA of the CDR3: TGTGCCAGCAGCTCAGAAGGGACAGCTAACTATGGCTACACCTTC.

This clone was seen a few times. The V call is TRBV11-2, the J call TRBJ2-1; 7 bases fit TRBD1. V trimming: 5 bases; J trimming: 3 bases; junction bases outside the gene matches: 13. CDR1 is SGHAT and CDR2 is FQNNGV in the germline V gene. The CDR3 contains 17 residues. The CDR3 DNA follows: TGTGCCAGCAGCCCCTCGTCCGGGACAGTGGGCTACAATGAGCAGTTCTTC. Protein product: CASSPSSGTVGYNEQFF. Together with reference TRBV11-2 and TRBJ2-1, the CDR3 gives the full variable domain: EAGVAQSPRYKIIEKRQSVAFWCNPISGHATLYWYQQILGQGPKLLIQFQNNGVVDDSQLPKDRFSAERLKGVDSTLKIQPAKLEDSAVYLCASSPSSGTVGYNEQFFGPGTRLTVL.

This chain joins TRBV16 and TRBJ2-3, with D maybe TRBD2 (6 bases). Germline V CDR1 and CDR2: KGHSY, FQNENV. This CDR3 is built from 23 residues. The ends were cut back, 3 bases at V and 3 bases at J, with 37 bases in the middle. DNA of the CDR3: TGTGCCAGCAGCCAGTTTCCATCCCAGGTACCTCGATACGGGAGTGGAGTTACAGATACGCAGTATTTT. This encodes CASSQFPSQVPRYGSGVTDTQYF.

The chain employs TRBV5-5 and TRBJ1-5; D unclear. CDR3 length: 15 amino acids. The V end lost 4 bases, the J end lost 6 bases, and 17 bases lay between the germline ends. Germline values: CDR1 SGHKS, CDR2 YYEKEE (reference sequence). This CDR3 is CASSPEGRSPQPQHF. The CDR3 DNA sequence: TGTGCCAGCAGCCCGGAAGGGAGATCCCCTCAGCCCCAGCATTTT.

This clone appeared many times. This CDR3 is also generated by other DNA sequences in the sample. This chain links TRBV5-6 with TRBJ2-7; TRBD2 matches 8 bases. This CDR3 is built from 13 residues. Germline trimming cut 3 bases from V and 6 bases from J; bases unmatched to any gene: 5. Germline V lookup: CDR1 SGHDT, CDR2 YYEEEE. For the CDR3, the DNA is TGTGCCAGCAGCTGGGGACTAGGAGGCGAGCAGTACTTC. It translates to CASSWGLGGEQYF.

V is TRBV19 and J is TRBJ2-1, with 7 bases matching TRBD2. CDR3 length equals 15 residues. The junction had 10 bases not matched to a gene; V was cut back by 3 bases and J by 8 bases. Germline V gives CDR1 LNHDA, CDR2 SQIVND (reference sequence). The CDR3 loop is CASSIPTSGRDEQFF. CDR3 in DNA: TGTGCCAGTAGTATCCCTACCTCGGGGAGGGATGAGCAGTTCTTC.

The chain combines TRBV3-1 (or the pseudogene TRBV3-2) with TRBJ2-1; 8 nucleotides align to TRBD2. Looked up from germline, CDR1 is LGHDT and CDR2 is YNNKEL (reference sequence). Trimming took 4 bases from V and 2 from J; bases not matched to a gene: 7. The CDR3 is 16 amino acids. The chain's CDR3 is CASSRIAGYPYNEQFF. The CDR3 nucleotides are TGTGCCAGCAGCCGAATAGCGGGATACCCCTACAATGAGCAGTTCTTC.

This clone has a single count. CDR3 nucleotide sequence: TGTGCCAGCAGCGTTTCAAGAATCGGACGGGACTCTGGAAACACCATATATTTT. Amino acid sequence: CASSVSRIGRDSGNTIYF. The J gene is TRBJ1-3, the V gene TRBV9; no clear D gene. V was pared by 2 bases and J by 0 bases, with 18 bases between. The CDR3 loop spans 18 amino acids. CDR1 and CDR2 (germline): SGDLS, YYNGEE.

CDR3 protein: CATSRDGGGASTNEKLFF. The CDR3 DNA reads TGTGCCACCAGCAGAGATGGAGGGGGGGCGTCAACTAATGAAAAACTGTTTTTT. V and J are TRBV15 and TRBJ1-4; perhaps TRBD1 as D (6 bases). CDR3 length: 18 amino acids. Germline-derived CDR1 and CDR2 are LNHNV and YYDKDF (reference sequence). V was cut by 0 bases and J by 0 bases, with 14 bases left in between.

The chain has TRBV13 and TRBJ2-7; TRBD2 matches 16 bases. The CDR3 totals 18 residues. Germline assignment: CDR1 PRHDT and CDR2 FYEKMQ (reference sequence). After removal of 6 bases from V and 5 bases from J, the junction contained 13 bases not matched to a gene. CDR3 residues: CASREGGLAGGPYDEQYF. The CDR3, as DNA: TGTGCCAGCAGAGAGGGGGGACTAGCGGGAGGGCCGTACGACGAGCAGTACTTC.

V gene TRBV7-9 combines with J gene TRBJ1-1; no clear D. Trimming pared 5 bases from V and 5 bases from J, leaving 24 bases between. This CDR3 contains 17 residues. Looked up from germline, CDR1 is SEHNR and CDR2 is FQNEAQ (reference sequence). For the CDR3, the DNA is TGTGCCAGCAGCCAAGACCCGGGTCGGGGATTGAGAACTGAAGCTTTCTTT. It codes for CASSQDPGRGLRTEAFF.

This chain joins TRBV7-2 and TRBJ2-7; 9 nucleotides line up with TRBD2. Germline V gene sequence: CDR1 SGHTA, CDR2 FQGNSA. The CDR3 has 15 residues. The ends lost 6 bases at V and 5 bases at J; junction bases unmatched: 11. The DNA for the CDR3 is TGTGCCAGCAGGTCCTCGCGGGAGGGCCGGGACGAGCAGTACTTC. Encoded protein: CASRSSREGRDEQYF.

This chain links TRBV4-1 with TRBJ2-5; a weak D match, TRBD2 (7 bases). The CDR3 runs 13 residues. Germline V gene data show CDR1 as MGHRA and CDR2 as YSYEKL. V lost 4 bases to trimming and J lost 5 bases, with 11 bases between them. CDR3 DNA: TGCGCCAGCAGCCCGAAGGGGGGGGAGACCCAGTACTTC. Protein: CASSPKGGETQYF.

The genes are TRBV9 and TRBJ1-2, with TRBD1 matching 9 bases. The germline V gene encodes CDR1 SGDLS and CDR2 YYNGEE. V gave up 0 bases and J gave up 2 bases; unmatched junction bases: 2. The length of the CDR3 is 15 residues. CDR3 DNA: TGTGCCAGCAGCGTAGGCGGGACAGGGAACTATGGCTACACCTTC. It is translated as CASSVGGTGNYGYTF. Full variable domain (outside the CDR3, taken from reference TRBV9 and TRBJ1-2): DSGVTQTPKHLITATGQRVTLRCSPRSGDLSVYWYQQSLDQGLQFLIQYYNGEERAKGNILERFSAQQFPDLHSELNLSSLELGDSALYFCASSVGGTGNYGYTFGSGTRLTVV.

The rearrangement links TRBV27 to TRBJ1-1, with 7 bases that match TRBD1. V was clipped by 6 bases and J by 1 base; unmatched bases: 2. The CDR3 loop spans 13 amino acids. Germline V gene data show CDR1 as MNHEY and CDR2 as SMNVEV (reference sequence). The CDR3 sequence: CASSYRGNTEAFF. CDR3 DNA: TGTGCCAGCAGCTACAGGGGGAACACTGAAGCTTTCTTT.

The chain is built from TRBV30 and TRBJ2-2, with a weak D call TRBD2 (5 bases). Deletions cut 5 bases from V and 6 bases from J, with 10 bases between. CDR3 length: 12 residues. Germline V CDR1 and CDR2: GTSNPN, SVGIG (reference sequence). The CDR3 spells CAWGGGPGELFF. The CDR3 DNA reads as TGTGCCTGGGGAGGAGGCCCCGGGGAGCTGTTTTTT.

V gene TRBV11-1 combines with J gene TRBJ2-3; D ambiguous. The CDR3 is 14 amino acids. CDR1 is SGHAT, CDR2 FQDESV, per germline (reference sequence). V was clipped by 0 bases and J by 2 bases, with 6 bases between them. The DNA for the CDR3 is TGTGCCAGCAGCTTAGCCGGGTTCACAGATACGCAGTATTTT. This codes for CASSLAGFTDTQYF.